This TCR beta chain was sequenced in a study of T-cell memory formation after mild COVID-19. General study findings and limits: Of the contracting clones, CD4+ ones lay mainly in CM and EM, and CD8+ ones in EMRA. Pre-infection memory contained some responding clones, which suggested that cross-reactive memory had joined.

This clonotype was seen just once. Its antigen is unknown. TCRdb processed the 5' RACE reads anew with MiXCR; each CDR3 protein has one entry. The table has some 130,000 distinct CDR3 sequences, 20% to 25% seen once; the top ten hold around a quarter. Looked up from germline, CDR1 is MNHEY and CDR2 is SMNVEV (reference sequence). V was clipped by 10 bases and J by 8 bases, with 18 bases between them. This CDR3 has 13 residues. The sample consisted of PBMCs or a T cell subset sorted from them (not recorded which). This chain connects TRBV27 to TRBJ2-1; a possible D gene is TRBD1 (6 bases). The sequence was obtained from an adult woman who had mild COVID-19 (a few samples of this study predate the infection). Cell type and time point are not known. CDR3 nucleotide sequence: TGTGCCACAGGGGTGGCATATTGGGATGAGCAGTTCTTC. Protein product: CATGVAYWDEQFF.